The 8 T cell receptor beta chains below all came from one sample that was sequenced in a study of blood T cell repertoires in COVID-19 (dated by TCRdb to 2020 to 2021). Library generation was performed with the immunoSEQ multiplex PCR assay. TCRdb's version of the immuneACCESS table is confined to in-frame rearrangements and falls short of the full clone set. An unresolved V gene accounts for under half of the shortfall where checked; the remainder is of unknown origin. Counted in this sample were approximately 260,000 clones; under 90% of them appeared once. The ten largest clones add up to approximately 4.3% of the sample. The sequenced sample consisted of PBMCs or T cells enriched from blood (not recorded which). The receptors shown here come from a man aged 30 to 39 with acute COVID-19.

The V gene is TRBV5-6, the J gene TRBJ2-3; D possibly corresponds to TRBD2 (5 bases). This CDR3 has 14 residues. V lost 4 bases and J lost 0, with 9 bases in between. Germline V gene lookup returns CDR1 SGHDT and CDR2 YYEEEE. The CDR3 reads CASSDYLSTDTQYF. CDR3 bases: TGTGCCAGCAGCGACTACCTAAGCACAGATACGCAGTATTTT.

This clone has a single count. V gene TRBV11-3 combines with J gene TRBJ1-2, with 7 bases fitting TRBD1. The germline V gene encodes CDR1 SGHNT and CDR2 YENEEA. The CDR3 covers 14 residues. V shed 5 bases, J shed 1 base, and the junction held 4 bases outside the gene matches. The CDR3 spells CASSAGDSNYGYTF. The CDR3 DNA reads as TGTGCCAGCAGCGCTGGGGACAGTAACTATGGCTACACCTTC.

J is TRBJ1-5 and V is TRBV3-1 (or the pseudogene TRBV3-2); no clear D. Looked up from germline, CDR1 is LGHDT and CDR2 is YNNKEL (reference sequence). CDR3 length: 15 amino acids. The V gene lost 4 bases and the J gene lost 0 bases, with 10 bases spanning the gap. In DNA form, the CDR3 reads TGTGCCAGCAGCCCTACGATTGGTAGCAATCAGCCCCAGCATTTT. Translated, it gives CASSPTIGSNQPQHF.

V and J are TRBV7-9 and TRBJ1-2, with 7 positions matching TRBD1. The CDR3 sequence is 15 residues long. The germline V gene has CDR1 SEHNR and CDR2 FQNEAQ (reference sequence). The V segment lost 1 base and the J segment 0 bases; nucleotides outside the gene matches: 2. CDR3 sequence (DNA): TGTGCCAGCAGCTTAGAGGGGGCAGCTAACTATGGCTACACCTTC. Protein product: CASSLEGAANYGYTF.

This chain joins TRBV5-4 and TRBJ2-1; 13 nucleotides align to TRBD2. Germline assignment: CDR1 SGHNT and CDR2 YYREEE (reference sequence). The CDR3 has 15 amino acids. V shed 2 bases and J 9 bases; nucleotides not matched to a gene: 5. In DNA form, the CDR3 reads TGTGCCAGCAGCTTAGGACTAGCGGGAGCATTTGAGCAGTTCTTC. Residues: CASSLGLAGAFEQFF.

This chain connects TRBV28 to TRBJ2-2, with TRBD2 matching over 9 bases. The CDR3 is 12 residues long. Germline lookup yields CDR1 MDHEN and CDR2 SYDVKM. J lost 8 bases, V lost 10 bases, and 5 bases had no gene match. CDR3 sequence reads: CATLGLAGELFF. The CDR3 bases are TGTGCCACCCTGGGACTAGCAGGGGAGCTGTTTTTT.

The rearrangement uses TRBV19 and TRBJ2-1; 7 nucleotides agree with TRBD1. Germline trimming cut 5 bases from V and 2 bases from J; bases unmatched to any gene: 9. The CDR3 has 16 amino acids. Germline V lookup: CDR1 LNHDA, CDR2 SQIVND (reference sequence). CDR3 DNA: TGTGCCAGTAGTGTCCGGGACAGCTTTGCCTACAATGAGCAGTTCTTC. It yields the protein CASSVRDSFAYNEQFF.

The chain is built from TRBV7-9 and TRBJ2-2, with 8 bases matching TRBD2. Per germline, CDR1 SEHNR and CDR2 FQNEAQ (reference sequence). This CDR3 is 15 amino acids long. Trimming at V came to 5 bases and at J to 3 bases, leaving 5 bases not matched to a gene. The DNA of the CDR3 is TGTGCCAGCAGCCGCCGACTAGCGCACACCGGGGAGCTGTTTTTT. Amino acids: CASSRRLAHTGELFF.